The source of this TCR beta chain is a study of blood T cell repertoires in COVID-19. As for the study in general: The United States, Italy and Spain provided the acute and convalescent COVID-19 samples. PBMCs, B-cell-depleted T cells, or T cells were the source of the cDNA or gDNA that made up the material.

Original processing methods: Reference gene primer amplification in the assay estimated nucleated cell counts. Repertoires were generated with immunoSEQ multiplex PCR, while TCRdb's copy carries only in-frame clones and drops some. That table is the source of V, J and clone size, and D and trimming were worked out from the DNA. Seen here are about 190,000 clones, roughly 78% observed once, and the top ten hold 2.5% to 3.5%. V was clipped by 4 bases and J by 3 bases, with 13 bases between them. The CDR3 is 15 amino acids. Germline CDR1 is SNHLY and CDR2 is FYNNEI. The sequence derives from a woman of 80 years or more with active or convalescent COVID-19. Source material: peripheral blood. The genes are TRBV2 and TRBJ1-5; D is uncertain. The CDR3 here is CASSAGMLNNQPQHF. CDR3 nucleotides: TGTGCCAGCAGTGCCGGGATGTTAAACAATCAGCCCCAGCATTTT.